The 27 T cell receptor beta chains below were found in one sample sequenced in a study of T cells after yellow fever vaccination (dated by TCRdb to the late 2010s). The treatment or condition label for this specimen denotes: live attenuated yellow fever vaccine strain. The library was built by means of 5' RACE. TCRdb names Illumina HiSeq 2500 as the instrument used. TCRdb applied fastp at Q25 and MiXCR to the public reads, then kept only in-frame beta chains. CDR3 protein duplicates are merged, each entry listing the most common genes and DNA. The sample table shows almost 600,000 distinct CDR3 sequences, and roughly 14% are seen once. The ten largest clones add up to around 15% of the sample. Source: PBMCs, taken on the day of the yellow fever booster vaccination. All receptors derive from a man aged 25 to 45 who received the YFV17D yellow fever vaccine.

This clonotype was observed a few times. The V call is TRBV5-8, the J call TRBJ1-1; 8 nucleotides match TRBD1. The CDR3 consists of 14 residues. Germline CDR1 SGHTS, CDR2 YDEGEE. The J segment lost 8 bases and the V segment lost 1 base, leaving 7 bases of the junction unmatched. The chain's CDR3 is CASSLTDRGGEAFF. For the CDR3, the DNA is TGTGCCAGCAGCTTGACCGACAGGGGCGGAGAAGCTTTCTTT.

The rearrangement uses TRBV6-4 and TRBJ2-1, with 8 bases fitting TRBD2. Trimming at V came to 6 bases and at J to 4 bases, leaving 11 bases not matched to a gene. Germline lookup yields CDR1 MRHNA and CDR2 SNTAGT. The CDR3 is 16 amino acids. CDR3 amino acids: CASSPSGLASYNEQFF. The CDR3 nucleotides read TGTGCCAGCAGCCCTAGCGGACTAGCTTCTTACAATGAGCAGTTCTTC.

This clonotype was detected ten times or more. This chain links TRBV20-1 with TRBJ2-1; D uncertain. The CDR3 totals 12 residues. Germline assignment: CDR1 DFQATT and CDR2 SNEGSKA (reference sequence). V was cut by 4 bases and J by 6 bases, with 10 bases left in between. The CDR3 sequence: CSATRGRNEQFF. DNA for the CDR3: TGCAGTGCTACCCGAGGCCGCAATGAGCAGTTCTTC.

This clonotype showed up just a few times. This chain links TRBV6-2 or TRBV6-3 with TRBJ2-7; TRBD2 agrees at 10 bases. Germline values: CDR1 MNHEY, CDR2 SVGEGT. J gave up 2 bases and V 6 bases, and 7 bases lay outside the gene matches. The CDR3 is 15 residues long. CDR3 DNA sequence: TGTGCCAGCAGGGAAGGAGCGGGAGGGACCTACGAGCAGTACTTC. This translates into CASREGAGGTYEQYF.

CDR3 residues: CASSPQGRTEQYF. CDR3 sequence (DNA): TGTGCCAGCAGTCCCCAGGGACGGACGGAGCAGTACTTC. The chain couples TRBV27 to TRBJ2-7, with D tentatively TRBD1 or TRBD2 (5 bases each). Germline V gene sequence: CDR1 MNHEY, CDR2 SMNVEV (reference sequence). V was cut by 5 bases and J by 7 bases, with 15 bases left in between. The CDR3 is 13 amino acids.

This clonotype was counted a few times. The rearrangement joins TRBV11-2 to TRBJ1-3, with D unresolved. CDR3 size: 15 residues. V was pared by 2 bases and J by 0 bases, with 8 bases between. From germline, CDR1 is SGHAT and CDR2 FQNNGV. DNA for the CDR3: TGTGCCAGCAGCTTAATGTTGAGCTCTGGAAACACCATATATTTT. Its protein is CASSLMLSSGNTIYF.

This clonotype was recorded a few times. The J gene is TRBJ2-7, the V gene TRBV6-2 or TRBV6-3; TRBD1 aligns across 8 bases. Trimming cost V 6 bases and J 2 bases; bases outside gene matches: 9. Germline V gene data show CDR1 as MNHEY and CDR2 as SVGEGT. This CDR3 is 15 amino acids long. The DNA of the CDR3 is TGTGCCAGCAGAATCGACAGGGGAGTTACCTACGAGCAGTACTTC. It encodes CASRIDRGVTYEQYF.

The CDR3 nucleotides are TGTGCCAGCAGTTTGCGGGACGTCGACAATGAGCAGTTCTTC. Amino acid sequence: CASSLRDVDNEQFF. The J gene is TRBJ2-1, the V gene TRBV27, with D perhaps matching TRBD2 (6 bases). Trimming removed 3 bases from V and 5 bases from J, with 11 bases in between. The CDR3 loop spans 14 amino acids. Germline CDR1 is MNHEY and CDR2 is SMNVEV (reference sequence).

This clonotype was recorded many times. The chain combines TRBV7-9 with TRBJ2-3; D may be TRBD2 (5 bases). Trimming stripped 7 bases from V and 2 bases from J, with 7 bases between. The CDR3 is made up of 12 amino acids. Germline V gene lookup returns CDR1 SEHNR and CDR2 FQNEAQ (reference sequence). The CDR3 DNA reads TGTGCCAGCACCGGGGTCACAGATACGCAGTATTTT. Amino acid sequence: CASTGVTDTQYF.

There are a few counts of this clonotype. This chain uses TRBV5-1 with TRBJ2-2, with D perhaps matching TRBD1 or TRBD2 (6 bases each). V dropped 6 bases and J dropped 0 bases, with 12 bases sitting between them. This CDR3 region has 15 residues. Germline CDR1 reads SGHRS; CDR2 reads YFSETQ. The CDR3 loop reads CASTPGGANTGELFF. CDR3 sequence (DNA): TGCGCCAGCACCCCCGGGGGCGCGAACACCGGGGAGCTGTTTTTT.

The chain carries TRBV20-1 and TRBJ2-7, with D uncertain. With 3 bases removed from V and 5 bases from J, the gap between germline ends came to 11 bases. From germline, CDR1 is DFQATT and CDR2 SNEGSKA (reference sequence). The CDR3 covers 12 residues. The CDR3 bases are TGCAGTGCTAGGGACCCCCGGCACGAGCAGTACTTC. Residues: CSARDPRHEQYF.

This clonotype came up a few times. The junction and the germline gene differ at one end; a read error may be behind it. This sequence joins TRBV24-1 and TRBJ2-6, with TRBD2 matching over 8 bases. The germline gives CDR1 KGHDR, CDR2 SFDVKD. The CDR3 is 17 amino acids. For the CDR3, the DNA is TGTGCCACCAGCGGACTAGCCCCCTTGTCTGGAGCCAACGTCCTGACTTTC. It is translated as CATSGLAPLSGANVLTF.

This clonotype came up many times. This sequence joins TRBV5-1 and TRBJ2-7; D remains ambiguous. Germline V CDR1 and CDR2: SGHRS, YFSETQ. With 0 bases removed from V and 1 base from J, the gap between germline ends came to 8 bases. The CDR3 has 14 amino acids. As DNA, the CDR3 is TGCGCCAGCAGCTTGGGCGCACGTTCCTACGAGCAGTACTTC. Translation: CASSLGARSYEQYF.

V gene TRBV5-4 combines with J gene TRBJ2-3, with 13 bases aligning to TRBD2. CDR3 length equals 17 residues. Germline assignment: CDR1 SGHNT and CDR2 YYREEE (reference sequence). V was clipped by 3 bases and J by 0 bases; unmatched bases: 4. CDR3 sequence reads: CASSSGTSGKSTDTQYF. CDR3 nucleotides: TGTGCCAGCAGCTCGGGGACTAGCGGGAAAAGCACAGATACGCAGTATTTT.

The chain combines TRBV29-1 with TRBJ2-7; 7 nucleotides line up with TRBD1. From germline, CDR1 is SQVTM and CDR2 ANQGSEA. Germline trimming cut 4 bases from V and 0 bases from J; bases unmatched to any gene: 6. The CDR3 totals 14 residues. The CDR3 sequence: CSVVRQGSSYEQYF. The DNA for the CDR3 is TGCAGCGTTGTACGACAGGGCAGCTCCTACGAGCAGTACTTC.

This clonotype was seen a handful of times. V gene TRBV29-1 combines with J gene TRBJ2-7; no firm D call. The CDR3 has 11 residues. CDR1 is SQVTM and CDR2 is ANQGSEA in the germline V gene. The V gene lost 4 bases and the J gene lost 5 bases, with 9 bases spanning the gap. CDR3 protein: CSVGRLDEQYF. The CDR3, as DNA: TGCAGCGTTGGCCGCCTGGACGAGCAGTACTTC.

This clonotype was counted between two and nine times. V usage is TRBV5-1 and J usage is TRBJ2-3; TRBD2 might be the D (7 bases). Looked up from germline, CDR1 is SGHRS and CDR2 is YFSETQ. The CDR3 covers 16 residues. V lost 7 bases and J 2 bases, leaving 20 bases between the germline ends. The CDR3 here is CASYPTAGAITDTQYF. CDR3 nucleotide sequence: TGCGCCAGCTACCCGACGGCGGGGGCCATCACAGATACGCAGTATTTT.

This chain connects TRBV5-1 to TRBJ2-1; 10 positions match TRBD2. The CDR3 sequence is 17 residues long. The V and J ends lost 4 bases and 7 bases, in that order; junction bases with no gene match: 14. Germline assignment: CDR1 SGHRS and CDR2 YFSETQ. The CDR3 sequence is CASSKRPLAGIVNEQFF. The CDR3 DNA reads TGCGCCAGCAGCAAAAGACCACTAGCGGGAATAGTGAATGAGCAGTTCTTC.

There are a few counts of this clonotype. This rearrangement joins TRBV6-2 or TRBV6-3 to TRBJ2-7, with TRBD1 matching 11 bases. In germline, CDR1 is MNHEY, CDR2 SVGEGT. After removal of 6 bases from V and 1 base from J, the junction contained 8 bases not matched to a gene. This CDR3 has 16 residues. CDR3 bases: TGTGCCAGCAGGCCCAGGACAGGGGGCGGTTCCTACGAGCAGTACTTC. This encodes CASRPRTGGGSYEQYF.

This clonotype was counted a few times. This chain connects TRBV19 to TRBJ1-1; D not certain. The CDR3 is made up of 14 amino acids. Between the trimmed V and J ends, which lost 9 bases and 4 bases, there was a span of 18 bases. Germline V gene sequence: CDR1 LNHDA, CDR2 SQIVND (reference sequence). The CDR3 sequence is CASLPGGLVTEAFF. CDR3 in DNA: TGTGCCAGCCTGCCAGGTGGACTTGTCACTGAAGCTTTCTTT.

The gene calls are TRBV30 and TRBJ2-5; D perhaps matches TRBD1 (6 bases). The V and J ends lost 2 bases and 5 bases respectively, with 12 bases between them. CDR3 length: 13 residues. Germline CDR1 reads GTSNPN; CDR2 reads SVGIG (reference sequence). CDR3 DNA sequence: TGTGCCTGGAGTCTACAGGGATACGAGACCCAGTACTTC. It translates to CAWSLQGYETQYF.

The chain employs TRBV12-3 or TRBV12-4 and TRBJ2-1; D gene ambiguous. This CDR3 spans 15 amino acids. The V and J ends lost 5 bases and 7 bases respectively, with 18 bases between them. The CDR3 DNA reads as TGTGCCAGCAGTCGACCAAGGGCCCTCGGGAATGAGCAGTTCTTC. As protein: CASSRPRALGNEQFF.

For the CDR3, the DNA is TGTGCCAGCAGCAACCGCCGCTTCAATGAGCAGTTCTTC. Encoded protein: CASSNRRFNEQFF. The V gene is TRBV21-1, the J gene TRBJ2-1. TRBV21-1 is flagged as a pseudogene. This CDR3 has 13 amino acids.

This clonotype was detected ten times or more. The CDR3 DNA reads TGTGCCAGCAGCTTGGTAGGAGGGCAGCTGAGCACAGATACGCAGTATTTT. Its protein is CASSLVGGQLSTDTQYF. This chain links TRBV5-5 with TRBJ2-3; D perhaps matches TRBD2 (6 bases). Trimming cost V 0 bases and J 0 bases, with 14 bases left between them. The CDR3 contains 17 residues. Germline V gene lookup returns CDR1 SGHKS and CDR2 YYEKEE (reference sequence).

This clonotype was seen more than once but under ten times. The chain carries TRBV7-2 and TRBJ2-3; 10 positions agree with TRBD2. The V and J ends lost 5 bases and 2 bases, in that order; junction bases with no gene match: 4. This CDR3 comprises 15 residues. CDR1 and CDR2 from the germline V gene are SGHTA and FQGNSA. The CDR3 spells CASSPLAGITDTQYF. The CDR3, as DNA: TGTGCCAGCAGCCCACTAGCGGGAATCACAGATACGCAGTATTTT.

This clonotype was detected only a few times. The V and J genes are TRBV12-3 or TRBV12-4 and TRBJ2-1; a possible D gene is TRBD1 (5 bases). V was cut by 2 bases and J by 6 bases, with 14 bases left in between. The CDR3 loop spans 15 amino acids. CDR3 loop: CASSLKGVVSNEQFF. As DNA, the CDR3 is TGTGCCAGCAGTTTAAAAGGGGTTGTGAGCAATGAGCAGTTCTTC.

The chain links TRBV10-3 to TRBJ2-1; 8 bases are shared with TRBD1. Germline V gives CDR1 ENHRY, CDR2 SYGVKD. This CDR3 region has 14 residues. The V gene end was trimmed by 9 bases and the J gene end by 4 bases; junction bases not matched to a gene: 8. The CDR3 bases are TGTGCCATGGGTACGGGACAGGATTACAATGAGCAGTTCTTC. The encoded protein is CAMGTGQDYNEQFF.